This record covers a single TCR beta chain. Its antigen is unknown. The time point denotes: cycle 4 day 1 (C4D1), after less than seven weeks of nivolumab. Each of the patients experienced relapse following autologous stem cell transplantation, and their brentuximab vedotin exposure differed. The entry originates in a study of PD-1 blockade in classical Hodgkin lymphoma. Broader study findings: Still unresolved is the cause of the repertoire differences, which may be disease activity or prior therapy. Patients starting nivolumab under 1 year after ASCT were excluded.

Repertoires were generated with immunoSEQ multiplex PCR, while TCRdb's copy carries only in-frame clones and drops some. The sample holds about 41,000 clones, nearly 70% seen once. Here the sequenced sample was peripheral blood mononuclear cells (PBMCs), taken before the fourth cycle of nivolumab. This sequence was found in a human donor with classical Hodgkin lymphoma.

The CDR3 reads CASRIDTANYGYTF. The CDR3 nucleotides read TGTGCCAGTAGGATTGACACAGCTAACTATGGCTACACCTTC. This rearrangement joins TRBV19 to TRBJ1-2; D unresolved. Germline V gene sequence: CDR1 LNHDA, CDR2 SQIVND (reference sequence). The CDR3 loop spans 14 amino acids. The V end lost 6 bases, the J end lost 0 bases, and 11 bases lay between the germline ends.